This T cell receptor (beta chain) was identified during a study of shared clonotypes between healthy human individuals. Overall study: CD4 naive and CD4 memory each took three plates per donor, while CD8 naive took two and CD8 memory one. Study results and limitations: Sorted-subset sequencing, rarefaction showed, was incomplete despite large depth. Shared clonotypes: 4.5% to 5% naive CD4, roughly 3.8% naive CD8, 2.3% memory CD4, 0.35% to 0.5% memory CD8.

Of note for this clone: Its antigen remains unidentified.

The assay was immunoSEQ multiplex PCR, and TCRdb's table has in-frame clones only and misses some. The sample includes approximately 2.3 million clones, approximately 93% of them seen just once. The germline V gene encodes CDR1 SEHNR and CDR2 FQNEAQ (reference sequence). The CDR3 has 14 amino acids. Trimming stripped 2 bases from V and 2 bases from J, with 8 bases between. The receptor comes from a man aged 18 to 35 in good health. Some clones in this sample may be carry-over from other donors' samples. Sequenced sample: naive CD4+ T cells from PBMCs. Subset denoted: CD45RA+ positively selected. The chain employs TRBV7-9 and TRBJ2-3; D remains ambiguous. DNA for the CDR3: TGTGCCAGCAGCTTAAGGCTAGACACAGATACGCAGTATTTT. Translated: CASSLRLDTDTQYF.